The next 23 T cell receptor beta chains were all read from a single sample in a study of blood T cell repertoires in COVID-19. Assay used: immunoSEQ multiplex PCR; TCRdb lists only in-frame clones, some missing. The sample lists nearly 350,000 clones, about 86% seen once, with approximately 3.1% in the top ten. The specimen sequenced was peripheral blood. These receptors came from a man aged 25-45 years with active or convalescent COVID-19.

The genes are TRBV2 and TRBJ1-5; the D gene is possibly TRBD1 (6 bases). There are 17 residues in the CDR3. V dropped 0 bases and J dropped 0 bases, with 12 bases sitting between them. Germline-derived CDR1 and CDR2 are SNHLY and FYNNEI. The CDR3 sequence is CASSEAPTGYSNQPQHF. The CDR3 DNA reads TGTGCCAGCAGTGAAGCCCCGACAGGTTATAGCAATCAGCCCCAGCATTTT. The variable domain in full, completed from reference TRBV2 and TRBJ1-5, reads EPEVTQTPSHQVTQMGQEVILRCVPISNHLYFYWYRQILGQKVEFLVSFYNNEISEKSEIFDDQFSVERPDGSNFTLKIRSTKLEDSAMYFCASSEAPTGYSNQPQHFGDGTRLSIL.

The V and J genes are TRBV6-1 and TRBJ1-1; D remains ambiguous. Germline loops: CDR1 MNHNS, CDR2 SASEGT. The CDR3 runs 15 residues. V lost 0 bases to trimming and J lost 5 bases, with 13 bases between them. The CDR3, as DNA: TGTGCCAGCAGTGAAGCTGTAGGGAGAGGGACTGAAGCTTTCTTT. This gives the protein CASSEAVGRGTEAFF.

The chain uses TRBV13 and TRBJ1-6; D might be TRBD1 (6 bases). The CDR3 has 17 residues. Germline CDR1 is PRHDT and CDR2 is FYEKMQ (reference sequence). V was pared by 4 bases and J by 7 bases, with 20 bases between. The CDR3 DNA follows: TGTGCCAGCAGCTCGGGGGGGCCTCCAGCGGCCAATTCACCCCTCCACTTT. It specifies CASSSGGPPAANSPLHF.

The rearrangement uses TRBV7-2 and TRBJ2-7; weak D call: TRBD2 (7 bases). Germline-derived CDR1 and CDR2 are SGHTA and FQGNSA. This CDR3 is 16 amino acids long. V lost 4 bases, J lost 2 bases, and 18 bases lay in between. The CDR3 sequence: CASSSGGGLLPYEQYF. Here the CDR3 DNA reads TGTGCCAGCAGCTCTGGGGGGGGCCTCCTTCCCTACGAGCAGTACTTC.

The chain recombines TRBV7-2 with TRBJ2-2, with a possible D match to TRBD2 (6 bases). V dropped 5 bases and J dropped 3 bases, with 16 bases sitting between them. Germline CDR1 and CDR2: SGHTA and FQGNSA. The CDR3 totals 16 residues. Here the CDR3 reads CASSPPGGADTGELFF. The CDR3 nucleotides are TGTGCCAGCAGCCCCCCGGGCGGGGCTGACACCGGGGAGCTGTTTTTT.

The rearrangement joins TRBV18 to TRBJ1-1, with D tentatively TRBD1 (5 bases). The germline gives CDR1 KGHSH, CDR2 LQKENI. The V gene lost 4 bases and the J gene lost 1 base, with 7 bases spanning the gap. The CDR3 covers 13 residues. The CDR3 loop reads CASSQTANTEAFF. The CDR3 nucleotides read TGTGCCAGCTCACAGACAGCGAACACTGAAGCTTTCTTT.

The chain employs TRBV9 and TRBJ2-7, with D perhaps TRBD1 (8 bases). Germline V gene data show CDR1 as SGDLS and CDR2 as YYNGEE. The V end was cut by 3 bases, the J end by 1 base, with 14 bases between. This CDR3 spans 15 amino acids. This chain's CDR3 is CASSGQGTKSYEQYF. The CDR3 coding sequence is TGTGCCAGCAGCGGACAGGGGACTAAGTCCTACGAGCAGTACTTC.

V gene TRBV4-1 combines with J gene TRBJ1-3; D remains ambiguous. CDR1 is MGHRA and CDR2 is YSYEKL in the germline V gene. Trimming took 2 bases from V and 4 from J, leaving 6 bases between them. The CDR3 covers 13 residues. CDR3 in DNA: TGCGCCAGCAGCCAACGACTGGGAAACACCATATATTTT. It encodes CASSQRLGNTIYF.

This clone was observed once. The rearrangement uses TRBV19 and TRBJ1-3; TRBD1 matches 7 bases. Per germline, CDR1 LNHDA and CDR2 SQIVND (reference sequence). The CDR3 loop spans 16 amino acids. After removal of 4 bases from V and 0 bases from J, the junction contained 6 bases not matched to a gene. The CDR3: CASSTGTVSSGNTIYF. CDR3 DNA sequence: TGTGCCAGTAGTACAGGGACAGTGAGCTCTGGAAACACCATATATTTT.

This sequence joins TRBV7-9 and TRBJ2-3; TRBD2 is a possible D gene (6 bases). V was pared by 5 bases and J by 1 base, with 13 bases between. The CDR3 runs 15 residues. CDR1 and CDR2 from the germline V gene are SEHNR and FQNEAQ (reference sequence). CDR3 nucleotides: TGTGCCAGCAGCCCTCGGGCTAGCGGCACAGATACGCAGTATTTT. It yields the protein CASSPRASGTDTQYF.

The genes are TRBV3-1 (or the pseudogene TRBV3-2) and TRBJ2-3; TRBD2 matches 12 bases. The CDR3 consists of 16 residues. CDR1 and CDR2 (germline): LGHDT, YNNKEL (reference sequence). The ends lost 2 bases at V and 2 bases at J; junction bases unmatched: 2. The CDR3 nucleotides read TGTGCCAGCAGCCAACTAGCGGGGGGGTCCACAGATACGCAGTATTTT. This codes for CASSQLAGGSTDTQYF.

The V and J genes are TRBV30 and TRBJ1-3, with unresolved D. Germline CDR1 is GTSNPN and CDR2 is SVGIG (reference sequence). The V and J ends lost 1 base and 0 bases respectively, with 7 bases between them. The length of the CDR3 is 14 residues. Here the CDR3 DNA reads TGTGCCTGGAGTGGTACGGTCTCTGGAAACACCATATATTTT. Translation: CAWSGTVSGNTIYF. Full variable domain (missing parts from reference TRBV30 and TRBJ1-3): SQTIHQWPATLVQPVGSPLSLECTVEGTSNPNLYWYRQAAGRGLQLLFYSVGIGQISSEVPQNLSASRPQDRQFILSSKKLLLSDSGFYLCAWSGTVSGNTIYFGEGSWLTVV.

In nucleotides, the CDR3 is TGTGCCAGCTCACCACCAGGGAGACAGCCCCAGCATTTT. It translates to CASSPPGRQPQHF. This chain links TRBV18 with TRBJ1-5; D uncertain. This CDR3 is built from 13 residues. Germline values: CDR1 KGHSH, CDR2 LQKENI. The germline V and J ends were trimmed by 0 bases and 7 bases, with 7 bases remaining between them. The variable domain in full, with the rest retrieved from reference TRBV18 and TRBJ1-5, is NAGVMQNPRHLVRRRGQEARLRCSPMKGHSHVYWYRQLPEEGLKFMVYLQKENIIDESGMPKERFSAEFPKEGPSILRIQQVVRGDSAAYFCASSPPGRQPQHFGDGTRLSIL.

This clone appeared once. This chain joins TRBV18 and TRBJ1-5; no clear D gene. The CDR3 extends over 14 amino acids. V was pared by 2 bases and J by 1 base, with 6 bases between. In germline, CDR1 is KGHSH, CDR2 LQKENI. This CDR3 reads CASSPARSNQPQHF. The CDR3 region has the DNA TGTGCCAGCTCACCAGCCAGGAGCAATCAGCCCCAGCATTTT.

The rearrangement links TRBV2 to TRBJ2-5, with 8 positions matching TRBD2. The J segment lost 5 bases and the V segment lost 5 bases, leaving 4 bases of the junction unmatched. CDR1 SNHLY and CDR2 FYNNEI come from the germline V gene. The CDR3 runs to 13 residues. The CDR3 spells CASSSGLAETQYF. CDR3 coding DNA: TGTGCCAGCAGTTCCGGACTAGCCGAGACCCAGTACTTC. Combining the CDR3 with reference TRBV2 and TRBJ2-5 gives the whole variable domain EPEVTQTPSHQVTQMGQEVILRCVPISNHLYFYWYRQILGQKVEFLVSFYNNEISEKSEIFDDQFSVERPDGSNFTLKIRSTKLEDSAMYFCASSSGLAETQYFGPGTRLLVL.

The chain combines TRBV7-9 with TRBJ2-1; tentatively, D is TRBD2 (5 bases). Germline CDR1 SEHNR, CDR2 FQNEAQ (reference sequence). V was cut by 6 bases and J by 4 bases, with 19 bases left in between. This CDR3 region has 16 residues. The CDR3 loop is CASSLYRDTLYNEQFF. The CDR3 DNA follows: TGTGCCAGCAGTTTATACCGGGATACTCTATACAATGAGCAGTTCTTC.

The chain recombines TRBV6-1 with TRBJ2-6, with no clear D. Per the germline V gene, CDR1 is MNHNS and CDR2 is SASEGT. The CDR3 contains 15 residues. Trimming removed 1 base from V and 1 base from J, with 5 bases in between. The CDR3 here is CASSEGRSGANVLTF. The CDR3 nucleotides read TGTGCCAGCAGTGAAGGGCGGTCTGGGGCCAACGTCCTGACTTTC.

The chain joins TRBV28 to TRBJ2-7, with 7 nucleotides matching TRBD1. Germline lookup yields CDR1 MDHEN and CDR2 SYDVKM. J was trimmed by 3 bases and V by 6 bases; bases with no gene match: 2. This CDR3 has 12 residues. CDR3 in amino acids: CASRGDSYEQYF. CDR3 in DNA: TGTGCCAGCAGGGGGGACAGCTACGAGCAGTACTTC.

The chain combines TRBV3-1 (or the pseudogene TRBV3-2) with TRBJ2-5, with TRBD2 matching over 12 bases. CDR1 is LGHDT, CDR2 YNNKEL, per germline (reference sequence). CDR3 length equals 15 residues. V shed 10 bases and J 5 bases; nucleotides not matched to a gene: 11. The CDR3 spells CATSLAGGSEETQYF. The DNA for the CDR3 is TGTGCCACATCGCTAGCGGGAGGGAGCGAGGAGACCCAGTACTTC.

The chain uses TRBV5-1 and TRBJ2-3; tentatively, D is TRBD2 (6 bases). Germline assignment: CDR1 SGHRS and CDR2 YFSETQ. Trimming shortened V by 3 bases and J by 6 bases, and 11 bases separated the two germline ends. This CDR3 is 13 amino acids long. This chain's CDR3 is CASSWGDQDTQYF. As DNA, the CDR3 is TGCGCCAGCAGCTGGGGGGATCAGGATACGCAGTATTTT.

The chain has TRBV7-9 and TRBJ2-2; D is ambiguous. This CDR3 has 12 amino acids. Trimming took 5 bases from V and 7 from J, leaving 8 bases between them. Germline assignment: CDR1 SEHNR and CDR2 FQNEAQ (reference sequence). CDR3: CASSLTDGELFF. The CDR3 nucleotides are TGTGCCAGCAGCCTTACAGACGGGGAGCTGTTTTTT.

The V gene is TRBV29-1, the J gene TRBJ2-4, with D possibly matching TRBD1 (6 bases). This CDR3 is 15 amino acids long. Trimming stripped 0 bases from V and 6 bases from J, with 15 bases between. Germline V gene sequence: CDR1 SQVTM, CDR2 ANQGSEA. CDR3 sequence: CSVEDPWDISNIQYF. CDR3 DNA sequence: TGCAGCGTTGAAGATCCCTGGGACATTTCAAACATTCAGTACTTC.

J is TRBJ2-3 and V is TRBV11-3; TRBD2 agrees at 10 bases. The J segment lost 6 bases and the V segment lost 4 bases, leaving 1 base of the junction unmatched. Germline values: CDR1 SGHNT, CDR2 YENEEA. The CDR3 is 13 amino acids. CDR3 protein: CASSYSGGDTQYF. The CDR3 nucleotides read TGTGCCAGCAGCTATAGCGGGGGGGATACGCAGTATTTT.